These 17 T cell receptor beta chains came from one sample sequenced in a study of Tregs in tolerant kidney transplant recipients. Sequencing was performed with immunoSEQ multiplex PCR; in TCRdb, only in-frame clones are kept and a portion is missing. The sample holds under 13,000 clones, around 90% seen once. No antigens are known for them. This specimen consisted of Tregs from blood cultured with allogeneic cells, obtained before the transplant. The receptors originated from a human patient who received a combined kidney and bone marrow transplant.

J is TRBJ2-2 and V is TRBV4-3, with D maybe TRBD2 (6 bases). V gave up 3 bases and J gave up 6 bases, with 8 bases separating them. Germline CDR1 LGHNA, CDR2 YSLEER. The CDR3 sequence is 13 residues long. CDR3 region: CASSQTSAGELFF. The CDR3 coding sequence is TGCGCCAGCAGCCAGACTAGTGCCGGGGAGCTGTTTTTT.

This chain joins TRBV10-3 and TRBJ2-1, with 10 bases identical to TRBD1. Per germline, CDR1 ENHRY and CDR2 SYGVKD. The V gene end was trimmed by 3 bases and the J gene end by 4 bases; junction bases not matched to a gene: 3. The CDR3 has 15 amino acids. The CDR3 DNA sequence: TGTGCCATCAGTGATCCGGGACAGGGGTACAATGAGCAGTTCTTC. As protein: CAISDPGQGYNEQFF.

This chain uses TRBV7-2 with TRBJ2-4, with unresolved D. CDR1 and CDR2 (germline): SGHTA, FQGNSA. The V end was cut by 1 base, the J end by 6 bases, with 7 bases between. The length of the CDR3 is 13 residues. The CDR3 region has the DNA TGTGCCAGCAGCTTAGGAGGTGGAAACATTCAGTACTTC. Its protein is CASSLGGGNIQYF.

V is TRBV2 and J is TRBJ2-3; 7 positions agree with TRBD1. This CDR3 comprises 14 residues. The germline V gene has CDR1 SNHLY and CDR2 FYNNEI. V was pared by 5 bases and J by 2 bases, with 4 bases of the junction left unmatched. In DNA, the CDR3 is TGTGCCAGCAGTTGGGACAGTCTCACAGATACGCAGTATTTT. Its translation is CASSWDSLTDTQYF.

This clone has just one count. CDR3 region: CASSQDAQSSGQYF. The CDR3 region has the DNA TGCGCCAGCAGCCAAGATGCCCAATCCTCAGGGCAGTACTTC. V is TRBV4-3 and J is TRBJ2-7; D unclear. Germline lookup yields CDR1 LGHNA and CDR2 YSLEER. CDR3 length equals 14 residues. Trimming stripped 0 bases from V and 9 bases from J, with 15 bases between.

Notes on this clone: The sample has other DNA sequences that encode this CDR3 too. The chain combines TRBV9 with TRBJ2-3; perhaps TRBD2 as D (6 bases). Germline V gives CDR1 SGDLS, CDR2 YYNGEE. V lost 3 bases to trimming and J lost 3 bases, with 23 bases between them. This CDR3 spans 18 amino acids. CDR3 bases: TGTGCCAGCAGCGCCTTCAATGTAGCGGAGGGAGAAACAGATACGCAGTATTTT. Translation: CASSAFNVAEGETDTQYF.

The CDR3 sequence: CASSLTRGENTEAFF. The CDR3 bases are TGTGCCAGCAGCTTAACCAGGGGTGAAAACACTGAAGCTTTCTTT. The J gene is TRBJ1-1, the V gene TRBV7-3; D perhaps matches TRBD1 (6 bases). Per the germline V gene, CDR1 is SGHTA and CDR2 is FQGTGA. V lost 0 bases to trimming and J lost 2 bases, with 10 bases between them. This CDR3 comprises 15 residues.

The V and J genes are TRBV6-5 and TRBJ1-5; D possibly corresponds to TRBD1 (5 bases). CDR1 MNHEY and CDR2 SVGAGI come from the germline V gene. This CDR3 spans 14 amino acids. Trimming removed 7 bases at V and 4 bases at J, with 14 bases between. CDR3 sequence (DNA): TGTGCCAGCAAAAAGCCGGGGGAAAATCAGCCCCAGCATTTT. Translation gives CASKKPGENQPQHF.

The chain couples TRBV5-5 to TRBJ2-1; TRBD1 agrees at 7 bases. The germline V gene encodes CDR1 SGHKS and CDR2 YYEKEE (reference sequence). The J segment lost 0 bases and the V segment lost 2 bases, leaving 2 bases of the junction unmatched. The CDR3 covers 15 residues. CDR3 sequence reads: CASSFRDSSYNEQFF. As DNA, the CDR3 is TGTGCCAGCAGCTTCAGGGACAGCTCCTACAATGAGCAGTTCTTC.

The rearrangement joins TRBV7-2 to TRBJ2-5; D ambiguous. Germline lookup yields CDR1 SGHTA and CDR2 FQGNSA. V lost 6 bases to trimming and J lost 1 base, with 9 bases between them. The CDR3 has 13 amino acids. The chain's CDR3 is CASRHRAQETQYF. CDR3 nucleotide sequence: TGTGCCAGCAGACACCGGGCCCAAGAGACCCAGTACTTC.

The chain recombines TRBV5-4 with TRBJ2-3; no clear D gene. Between the trimmed V and J ends, which lost 2 bases and 3 bases, there was a span of 1 base. The germline V gene has CDR1 SGHNT and CDR2 YYREEE (reference sequence). The CDR3 runs to 11 residues. The CDR3, as DNA: TGTGCCAGCAGCTTAACAGATACGCAGTATTTT. This gives the protein CASSLTDTQYF.

The chain couples TRBV5-1 to TRBJ1-5; 8 positions agree with TRBD1. CDR3 length equals 17 residues. V was clipped by 9 bases and J by 1 base; unmatched bases: 15. CDR1 and CDR2 from the germline V gene are SGHRS and YFSETQ. The CDR3 here is CAIPPQGAVRSNQPQHF. The CDR3 DNA follows: TGCGCCATCCCCCCCCAGGGGGCGGTCCGAAGCAATCAGCCCCAGCATTTT. Full variable domain (missing parts from reference TRBV5-1 and TRBJ1-5): KAGVTQTPRYLIKTRGQQVTLSCSPISGHRSVSWYQQTPGQGLQFLFEYFSETQRNKGNFPGRFSGRQFSNSRSEMNVSTLELGDSALYLCAIPPQGAVRSNQPQHFGDGTRLSIL.

This clone has a single count. The J gene is TRBJ1-2, the V gene TRBV7-2, with 7 bases identical to TRBD1. The CDR3 has 14 amino acids. Germline loops: CDR1 SGHTA, CDR2 FQGNSA. V lost 7 bases, J lost 2 bases, and 7 bases stayed unmatched. CDR3 in DNA: TGTGCCAGCATTCAGGACAGGTTCAACTATGGCTACACCTTC. This sequence encodes CASIQDRFNYGYTF.

This sequence joins TRBV9 and TRBJ1-1, with a weak D call TRBD1 (5 bases). The germline gives CDR1 SGDLS, CDR2 YYNGEE. The CDR3 runs to 14 residues. V was cut by 4 bases and J by 0 bases, with 10 bases left in between. DNA of the CDR3: TGTGCCAGCAGCAAAGGACATTTGAACACTGAAGCTTTCTTT. Residues: CASSKGHLNTEAFF.

This clone was detected only once. Written as DNA, the CDR3 is TGTGCCAGCAGCAGAGAGGACAGGGCCGCCTACGAGCAGTACTTC. Translating it yields CASSREDRAAYEQYF. V is TRBV7-2 and J is TRBJ2-7, with 8 nucleotides matching TRBD1. CDR3 size: 15 residues. Germline loops: CDR1 SGHTA, CDR2 FQGNSA. Germline trimming cut 5 bases from V and 2 bases from J; bases unmatched to any gene: 8.

This chain joins TRBV28 and TRBJ1-2; D might be TRBD1 (5 bases). V lost 2 bases and J lost 8, with 15 bases in between. Germline assignment: CDR1 MDHEN and CDR2 SYDVKM. The CDR3 consists of 14 residues. CDR3 loop: CASSLLPMRDGYTF. Written as DNA, the CDR3 is TGTGCCAGCAGTTTACTACCGATGAGGGACGGCTACACCTTC.

This chain joins TRBV5-1 and TRBJ1-1; weak D call: TRBD1 (6 bases). Trimming removed 4 bases at V and 3 bases at J, with 16 bases between. The CDR3 is made up of 15 amino acids. The germline V gene encodes CDR1 SGHRS and CDR2 YFSETQ. DNA of the CDR3: TGCGCCAGCAGCGCCCTACAGGGAAGGGACACTGAAGCTTTCTTT. This encodes CASSALQGRDTEAFF.